This note documents a single TCR beta chain sequence. This clone showed up just a few times. Its antigen is still unknown. Per-base qualities were not stored, and no clone one base away is much larger. From a lookup of the germline V gene (reference sequence), CDR1 and CDR2 are MNHEY and SMNVEV. The cysteine opens and the phenylalanine closes a CDR3 of 17 amino acids. Only the CDR3 DNA is retained, 51 bases long and in frame from the first base. Ends trimmed: V by 6 bases, J by 0 bases; bases unmatched to a gene: 9. This sample is part of a study of blood T cell repertoires in COVID-19 (dated by TCRdb to 2018 to 2020). Looking at the study overall: Samples from collaborators originated in the United States, Italy and Spain and spanned both the acute and convalescent phases of COVID-19. The prospective study material was composed of cDNA or gDNA derived from T cells, B-cell-depleted T cells, or PBMCs. Samples came from the ongoing ImmuneRACE study (first 160 participants) plus 1,254 subjects from 6 global collaborators. A freely available public database, intended as a resource for researchers studying the immune response to SARS-CoV-2, is where the repertoires were released. Where HLA class I and class II types were available, the types were taken from metadata supplied by the sample provider, not from assay-based typing. A de-identified subject ID, COVID-19 status, age in years and sex were almost always included in the sample metadata. The dataset comprised deeply sampled blood TCRbeta repertoires from subjects exposed to, actively infected with, or recovered from COVID-19.

TCRbeta CDR3 regions were amplified from genomic DNA using the immunoSEQ Assay, a bias-controlled multiplex PCR. In the authors' own workflow: Within the assay, amplification of reference gene primers was used to estimate how many nucleated cells each sample contained. To quantify the absolute abundance of each unique TCRbeta CDR3 rearrangement, sequence reads were collapsed and filtered. Productive Simpson clonality was computed per sample as the square root of Simpson's diversity index over productive rearrangements. The table comes from immuneACCESS by way of TCRdb, which keeps in-frame sequences with V and J called. Part of the clones is missing from these tables; in studies checked, under half for an unresolved V gene and the rest for unknown reasons. From that table come the V and J calls and clone size; the DNA was used to work out D and trimming. The sample has about 300,000 clones on record, roughly 88% of them singletons. Jointly, the top ten make up 5.5% to 7% of the sample.

The full study reports these points: The amount of clinical and demographic metadata varied by source and participant and was provided uncurated.

Samples from volunteer blood donors who had recovered from COVID-19 were contributed by a second Seattle source. Whole blood was collected in K2EDTA tubes by collaborating institutions according to the institutions' own protocols. For TCRbeta analysis, collaborators shipped samples in one of three forms: frozen whole blood, isolated PBMCs, or DNA extracted from either of those sample types. Here the chain combines TRBV27 and TRBJ1-5; 9 middle bases align to TRBD1. Sequenced sample: peripheral blood. The source of this sequence is a young woman who had recovered from COVID-19. CDR3 sequence: CASSQTGGRLSNQPQHF. The DNA sequence reads TGTGCCAGCAGCCAGACAGGGGGTCGACTTAGCAATCAGCCCCAGCATTTT.